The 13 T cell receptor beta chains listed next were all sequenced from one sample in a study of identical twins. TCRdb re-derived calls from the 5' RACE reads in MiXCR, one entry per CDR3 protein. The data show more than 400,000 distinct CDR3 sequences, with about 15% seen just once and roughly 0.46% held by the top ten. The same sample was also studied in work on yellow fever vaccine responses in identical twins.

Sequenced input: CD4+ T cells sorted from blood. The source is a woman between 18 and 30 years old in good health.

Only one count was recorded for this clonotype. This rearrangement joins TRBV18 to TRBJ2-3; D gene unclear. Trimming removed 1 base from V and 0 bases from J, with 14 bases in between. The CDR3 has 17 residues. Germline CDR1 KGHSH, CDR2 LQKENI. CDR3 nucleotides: TGTGCCAGCTCACCACGGGTTGGGCAGCTTAGCACAGATACGCAGTATTTT. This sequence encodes CASSPRVGQLSTDTQYF.

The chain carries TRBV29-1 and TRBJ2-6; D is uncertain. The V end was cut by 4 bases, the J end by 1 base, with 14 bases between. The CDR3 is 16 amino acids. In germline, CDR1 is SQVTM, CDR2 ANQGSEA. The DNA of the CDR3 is TGCAGCGTTGGACCAGGTTTTAGTTCTGGGGCCAACGTCCTGACTTTC. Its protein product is CSVGPGFSSGANVLTF.

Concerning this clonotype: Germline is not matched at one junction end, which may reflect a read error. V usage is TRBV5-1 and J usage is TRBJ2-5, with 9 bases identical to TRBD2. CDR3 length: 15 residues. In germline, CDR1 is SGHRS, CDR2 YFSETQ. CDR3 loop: CASSLVAGGRETQYF. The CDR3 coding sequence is TGTGCCAGCAGCTTAGTCGCGGGGGGGCGGGAGACCCAGTACTTC.

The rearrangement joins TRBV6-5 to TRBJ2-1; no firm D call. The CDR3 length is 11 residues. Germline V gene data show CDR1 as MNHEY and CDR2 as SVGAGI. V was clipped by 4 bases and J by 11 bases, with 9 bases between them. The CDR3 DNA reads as TGTGCCAGCAGTTCTAGAATCCAGCAGTTCTTC. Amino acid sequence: CASSSRIQQFF.

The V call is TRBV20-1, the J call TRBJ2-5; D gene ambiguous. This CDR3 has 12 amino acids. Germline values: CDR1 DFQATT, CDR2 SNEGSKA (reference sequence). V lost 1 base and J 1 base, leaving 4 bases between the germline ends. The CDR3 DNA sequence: TGCAGTGCTAGAGCCTTCCAAGAGACCCAGTACTTC. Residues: CSARAFQETQYF.

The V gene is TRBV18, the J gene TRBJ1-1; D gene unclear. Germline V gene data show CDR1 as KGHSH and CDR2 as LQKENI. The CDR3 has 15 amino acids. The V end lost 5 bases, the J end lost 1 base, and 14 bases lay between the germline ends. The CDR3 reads CASSSGHAANTEAFF. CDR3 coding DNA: TGTGCCAGCTCATCTGGCCACGCAGCGAACACTGAAGCTTTCTTT.

DNA for the CDR3: TGTGCCACCAGCAGAGACTCCTACCTCTACGAGCAGTACTTC. Its protein product is CATSRDSYLYEQYF. The rearrangement joins TRBV15 to TRBJ2-7; D is uncertain. The CDR3 runs 14 residues. The V end lost 0 bases, the J end lost 3 bases, and 9 bases lay between the germline ends. Germline CDR1 LNHNV, CDR2 YYDKDF (reference sequence).

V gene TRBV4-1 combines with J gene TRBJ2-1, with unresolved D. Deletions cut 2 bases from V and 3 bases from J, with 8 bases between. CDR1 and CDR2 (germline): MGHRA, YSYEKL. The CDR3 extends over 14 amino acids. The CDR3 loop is CASSQLPLYNEQFF. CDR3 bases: TGCGCCAGCAGCCAACTCCCACTCTACAATGAGCAGTTCTTC.

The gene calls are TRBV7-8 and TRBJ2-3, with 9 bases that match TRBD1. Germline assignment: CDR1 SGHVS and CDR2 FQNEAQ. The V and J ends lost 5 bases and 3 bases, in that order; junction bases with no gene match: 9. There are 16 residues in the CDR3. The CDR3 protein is CASSPLGQGLTDTQYF. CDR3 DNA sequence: TGTGCCAGCAGCCCCCTGGGACAGGGTTTGACAGATACGCAGTATTTT.

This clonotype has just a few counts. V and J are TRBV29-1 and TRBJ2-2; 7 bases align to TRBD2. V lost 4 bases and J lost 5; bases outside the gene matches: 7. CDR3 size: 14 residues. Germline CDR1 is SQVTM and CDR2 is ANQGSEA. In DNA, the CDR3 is TGCAGCGTTGGGTTACTTAGCGGGACCGGGGAGCTGTTTTTT. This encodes CSVGLLSGTGELFF.

The CDR3 region has the DNA TGTGCCAGCAGCTTAGCTCTGGGGGCCTACGAGCAGTACGTC. The encoded protein is CASSLALGAYEQYV. The chain couples TRBV7-8 to TRBJ2-7; D possibly matches TRBD1 or TRBD2 (5 bases each). V shed 0 bases and J shed 2 bases, with 8 bases lying between them. The CDR3 runs to 14 residues. Germline V gene data show CDR1 as SGHVS and CDR2 as FQNEAQ.

In DNA form, the CDR3 reads TGCAGCGTTGAAGGCGGCTACACCTTC. It translates to CSVEGGYTF. The genes are TRBV29-1 and TRBJ1-2; D is undetermined. CDR3 length: 9 amino acids. CDR1 and CDR2 from the germline V gene are SQVTM and ANQGSEA. V lost 1 base and J 8 bases, leaving 2 bases between the germline ends.

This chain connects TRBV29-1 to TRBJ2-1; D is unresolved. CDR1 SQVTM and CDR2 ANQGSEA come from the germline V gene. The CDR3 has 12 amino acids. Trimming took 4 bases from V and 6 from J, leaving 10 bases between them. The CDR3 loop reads CSVVPVGNEQFF. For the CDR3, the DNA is TGCAGCGTTGTCCCCGTAGGCAATGAGCAGTTCTTC.